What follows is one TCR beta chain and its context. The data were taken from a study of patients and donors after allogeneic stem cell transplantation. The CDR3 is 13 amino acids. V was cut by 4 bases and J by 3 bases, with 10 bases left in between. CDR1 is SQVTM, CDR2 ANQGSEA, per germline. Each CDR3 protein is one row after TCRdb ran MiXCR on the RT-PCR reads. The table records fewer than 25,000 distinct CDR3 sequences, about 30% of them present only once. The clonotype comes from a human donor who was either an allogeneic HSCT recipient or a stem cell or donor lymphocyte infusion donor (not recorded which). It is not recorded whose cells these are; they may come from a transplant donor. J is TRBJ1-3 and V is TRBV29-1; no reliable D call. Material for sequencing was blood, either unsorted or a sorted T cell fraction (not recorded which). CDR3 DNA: TGCAGCGTTGGGAATGGAATTGGAAACACCATATATTTT. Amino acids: CSVGNGIGNTIYF.